This TCR beta chain is drawn from a study of shared clonotypes between healthy human individuals. Study summary: The plates for each donor numbered three CD4 naive, three CD4 memory, two CD8 naive and one CD8 memory.

The V gene's germline CDR1 is MDHEN and CDR2 SYDVKM. CDR3 length: 14 residues. Trimming left V 4 bases short and J 2 bases short, with 10 bases between. Profiled with immunoSEQ multiplex PCR; TCRdb holds only in-frame clones, not every one. The table includes around 88,000 clones, about two thirds detected once. This sequence joins TRBV28 and TRBJ2-3; unclear D gene. The receptor was derived from a man aged 30 to 39 in good health. Sequencing was performed on memory CD8+ T cells sorted from blood. Subset of the sample: CD45RO+ cells pooled with CCR7-negative TemRA cells. This CDR3 is CASSSQIDTDTQYF. CDR3 nucleotides: TGTGCCAGCAGTTCACAGATCGACACAGATACGCAGTATTTT.